This T cell receptor (beta chain) was captured by sequencing in a study of prognosis after radiotherapy for stage I lung cancer. Study-wide context: Between April 2018 and January 2019, patients with stage I non-small cell lung cancer were enrolled. Whereas twelve patients had adenocarcinoma, squamous cell carcinoma was the tumor in roughly 7. About five patients had oligometastatic NSCLC after their primary tumor was surgically resected, and fourteen patients had newly diagnosed primary stage I lung tumors. Radiotherapy was followed by distant metastases in a few patients, which appeared at a median of approximately 7 months; approximately 14 patients showed no significant progression.

The V end lost 4 bases, the J end lost 3 bases, and 13 bases lay between the germline ends. The germline CDR1 and CDR2 sequences are MNHNS and SASEGT. This CDR3 has 15 residues. This clonotype was seen many times. With two-round multiplex PCR, TCR beta CDR3 sequences were amplified from genomic DNA. Specific primers for each TRBV and TRBJ gene were what first-round PCR used. TCRdb ran MiXCR on the multiplex PCR reads and lists one entry per CDR3 protein. Altogether some 13,000 distinct CDR3 sequences are present, around 48% being singletons, with the ten largest covering 25% to 30%. The sample consisted of PBMCs, taken before or after stereotactic body radiation therapy (not recorded which). The V call is TRBV6-1, the J call TRBJ1-5; perhaps TRBD1 as D (6 bases). The receptor comes from a donor aged 50 or older with non-small cell lung cancer. CDR3 region: CASSVGHRFNQPQHF. Here the CDR3 DNA reads TGTGCCAGCAGTGTGGGACACAGGTTCAATCAGCCCCAGCATTTT.